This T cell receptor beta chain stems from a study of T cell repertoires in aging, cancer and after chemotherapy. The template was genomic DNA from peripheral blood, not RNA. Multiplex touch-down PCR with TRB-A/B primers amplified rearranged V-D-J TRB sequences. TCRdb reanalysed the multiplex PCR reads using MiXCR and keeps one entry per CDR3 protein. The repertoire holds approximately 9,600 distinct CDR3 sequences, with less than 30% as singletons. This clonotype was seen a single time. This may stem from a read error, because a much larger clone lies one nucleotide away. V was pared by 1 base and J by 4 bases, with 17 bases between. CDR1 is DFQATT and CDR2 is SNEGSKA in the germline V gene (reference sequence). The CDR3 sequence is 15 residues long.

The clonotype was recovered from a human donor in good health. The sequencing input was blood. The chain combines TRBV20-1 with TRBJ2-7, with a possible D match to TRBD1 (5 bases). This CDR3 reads CSARVVVQADYEQYF. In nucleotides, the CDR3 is TGCAGTGCTAGAGTCGTAGTACAGGCGGATTACGAGCAGTACTTC.